This T cell receptor (beta chain) was documented in a study of Ad26.COV2.S vaccination and SARS-CoV-2 variants. Study context: Participant was drawn from the COV1001 Ad26.COV2.S trial arm.

The data were produced by immunoSEQ multiplex PCR, yet TCRdb's version contains in-frame clones alone and is incomplete. The table shows roughly 700,000 clones, with 80% to 90% occurring only once. This CDR3 comprises 17 residues. Germline-derived CDR1 and CDR2 are LGHNA and YNFKEQ. The ends lost 4 bases at V and 2 bases at J; junction bases unmatched: 10. Specified treatment: about 20 received Ad26.COV2.S at low or high dose, single or two shots; several received placebo; per-sample allocation not given. The investigators took samples on day 63 after the first vaccine or placebo injection. The material sequenced was peripheral blood, taken in a trial of Ad26.COV2.S vaccine versus placebo. The sequence came from a person between 18 and 65 years old who received the Ad26.COV2.S COVID-19 vaccine or a placebo. This chain joins TRBV4-2 and TRBJ2-3; 9 positions agree with TRBD2. The CDR3 spells CASSRVAAGGFTDTQYF. CDR3 nucleotide sequence: TGTGCCAGCAGCCGAGTCGCAGCGGGGGGCTTCACAGATACGCAGTATTTT.